This T cell receptor (delta chain) is from a study of Vδ1+ human thymocytes. The template was reverse-transcribed extracted RNA. CDR3 amplicons came from multiplex PCR with pooled V-gene forward and constant-region reverse primers. TCRdb re-called the multiplex PCR reads through CATT. The sample lists over 65,000 delta-chain clones; around 35% were seen once. To note about this clone: Its antigen is not identified. Germline and junction disagree at one end, which may indicate a read error.

The sorted cells were CD3+ Vdelta1+ Vdelta2- thymocytes from alphabeta-depleted thymus. Purity of the sorted Vdelta1+ thymocytes ranged from 98% to 99.6%. This CDR3 region has 20 residues. Germline CDR1 and CDR2: TSWWSYY and QGS. Study-level results: Around 20% of thymic delta-chain sequences were Vdelta2, with few Vdelta3, unlike blood Vdelta1+ controls. Highly polyclonal TRG and TRD repertoires with Gaussian CDR3 length distributions appeared in thymus.

The receptor's source is a boy under two years old who had congenital heart surgery. The rearrangement links TRDV1 to TRDJ1, with 10 bases fitting TRDD3. Sequenced sample: Vdelta1+ gamma-delta thymocytes from the thymus. The subset here: FACS-sorted CD3+ TCRalphabeta- TCRVdelta1+ TCRVdelta2- thymocytes. DNA of the CDR3: TGTGCTCCTGGGGACCCTATTCTAGAATTTGGGGGATACTCCACCGATAAACTCATCTTT. It is translated as CAPGDPILEFGGYSTDKLIF.